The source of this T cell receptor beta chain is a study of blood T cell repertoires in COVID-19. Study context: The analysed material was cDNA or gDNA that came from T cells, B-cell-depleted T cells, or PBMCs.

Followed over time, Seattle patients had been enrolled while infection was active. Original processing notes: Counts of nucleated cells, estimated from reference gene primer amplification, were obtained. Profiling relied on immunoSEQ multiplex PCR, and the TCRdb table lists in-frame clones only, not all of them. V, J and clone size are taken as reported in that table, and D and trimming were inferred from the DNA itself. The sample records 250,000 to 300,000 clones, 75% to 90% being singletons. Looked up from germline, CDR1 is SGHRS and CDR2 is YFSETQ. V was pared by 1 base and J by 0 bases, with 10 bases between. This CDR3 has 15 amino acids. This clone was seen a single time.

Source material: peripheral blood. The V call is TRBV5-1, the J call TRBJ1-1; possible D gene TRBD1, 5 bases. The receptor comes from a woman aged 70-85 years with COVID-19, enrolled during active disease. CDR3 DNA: TGCGCCAGCAGCTTGAGACAGCCCATGAACACTGAAGCTTTCTTT. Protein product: CASSLRQPMNTEAFF.